This T cell receptor (beta chain) was obtained from a study of vaccination and CD4 T cells after COVID-19. In the study overall: The cells in question were stimulated using overlapping spike peptides derived from SARS-CoV-2, HCoV-NL63, HCoV-OC43 and HCoV-229E. The study's findings and limits: The authors identified 304 of 307 vaccine-specific clones in convalescent patients as spike mono-reactive.

Comments on this clonotype: Its antigen is unknown.

Researchers used the Oncomine TCR Beta short-read assay to sequence DNA from cultured CD4+ T cells. Each CDR3 protein gets one entry after TCRdb re-called the PCR reads with MiXCR. This sample has 22,000 or so distinct CDR3 sequences, with roughly 45% found just once. Treatment in this sample: approximately 9-day PBMC culture with coronavirus spike peptide pools or control peptides (ViraFEST assay). Alongside approximately 10 IU/ml IL-2 and roughly 10 ug/ml peptide pools, PBMCs were cultured at a few million per well. The CDR3 length is 14 residues. Germline V gene lookup returns CDR1 LNHDA and CDR2 SQIVND (reference sequence). V lost 0 bases and J lost 0, with 3 bases in between.

Source material: CD4+ T cells from blood, cultured in vitro. The chain joins TRBV19 to TRBJ2-4, with D hard to call. This sequence was found in a human donor who had recovered from COVID-19. In DNA, the CDR3 is TGTGCCAGTAGTATAGAGTTAGCCAAAAACATTCAGTACTTC. Translated, it gives CASSIELAKNIQYF.